This T cell receptor beta chain was retrieved from a study of blood T cell repertoires in COVID-19. Whole-study context: The United States, Italy and Spain supplied acute and convalescent COVID-19 samples. T cells, B-cell-depleted T cells, or PBMCs supplied cDNA or gDNA.

V trimming: 7 bases; J trimming: 4 bases; junction bases outside the gene matches: 7. The germline V gene encodes CDR1 SQVTM and CDR2 ANQGSEA. CDR3 length: 12 amino acids. Authors' analysis steps: Nucleated cell counts were estimated from reference gene primer amplification. Assay: immunoSEQ multiplex PCR; the TCRdb copy retains only in-frame clones and omits some. The DNA was the basis for D and trimming; V, J and clone size are from that table. Of 250,000 to 300,000 clones in the sample, over 75% were seen once. Sequences were obtained from peripheral blood. The sequence derives from a woman aged 70-85 years with COVID-19, enrolled during active disease. This chain uses TRBV29-1 with TRBJ2-7, with 7 bases lining up with TRBD1. CDR3 amino acids: CSAMTGRYEQYF. CDR3 DNA: TGCAGCGCCATGACAGGGCGGTACGAGCAGTACTTC.